Below, 12 T cell receptor beta chains from the same sample are listed, as sequenced in a study of T cell responses to AZD1222 COVID-19 vaccine. Here immunoSEQ multiplex PCR was the method, and the copy in TCRdb shows in-frame clones only, minus some. The table lists 64,000 or so clones, roughly 84% of them singletons. The sample here was peripheral blood, taken on day 0 of AZD1222 vaccination. The receptors derive from an adult in good health.

This rearrangement joins TRBV6-5 to TRBJ1-2; D may be TRBD1 (6 bases). The V end lost 7 bases, the J end lost 4 bases, and 13 bases lay between the germline ends. The CDR3 is 13 residues long. The germline gives CDR1 MNHEY, CDR2 SVGAGI. The CDR3 DNA sequence: TGTGCCAGCAAACCAGGACAGTCCTATGGCTACACCTTC. It is translated as CASKPGQSYGYTF.

This clone was detected only a few times. The rearrangement links TRBV30 to TRBJ2-6; D is tentatively TRBD1 or TRBD2 (5 bases each). V dropped 4 bases and J dropped 0 bases, with 28 bases sitting between them. Germline V gives CDR1 GTSNPN, CDR2 SVGIG (reference sequence). The CDR3 length is 21 residues. The CDR3 sequence: CAWILPGPQPPRSSGANVLTF. In DNA, the CDR3 is TGTGCCTGGATCCTGCCGGGGCCCCAGCCTCCCCGGAGCTCTGGGGCCAACGTCCTGACTTTC.

This chain uses TRBV5-1 with TRBJ1-3; possibly TRBD1 for D (5 bases). V lost 1 base and J lost 1, with 12 bases in between. Germline values: CDR1 SGHRS, CDR2 YFSETQ. The CDR3 spans 16 residues. The CDR3 nucleotides read TGCGCCAGCAGCTTGTCGCTGGGGGGATCTGGAAACACCATATATTTT. Its protein is CASSLSLGGSGNTIYF.

The V call is TRBV5-1, the J call TRBJ2-3, with D possibly being TRBD2 (7 bases). The germline gives CDR1 SGHRS, CDR2 YFSETQ. The CDR3 loop spans 16 amino acids. The germline V and J ends were trimmed by 3 bases and 1 base, with 15 bases remaining between them. The DNA of the CDR3 is TGCGCCAGCAGCTCCCTGGGGGGGCGCGGCACAGATACGCAGTATTTT. It yields the protein CASSSLGGRGTDTQYF.

The chain joins TRBV19 to TRBJ1-1, with a weak D call TRBD1 (5 bases). The germline V and J ends were trimmed by 5 bases and 2 bases, with 15 bases remaining between them. The CDR3 is 15 residues long. The germline CDR1 and CDR2 sequences are LNHDA and SQIVND (reference sequence). CDR3 bases: TGTGCCAGTAGTGCCGGGACTGGGCTTAACACTGAAGCTTTCTTT. Its translation is CASSAGTGLNTEAFF.

J is TRBJ1-2 and V is TRBV12-3 or TRBV12-4; D is unresolved. The CDR3 has 11 residues. The V end was cut by 11 bases, the J end by 3 bases, with 10 bases between. The CDR3 loop reads CAHQTDYGYTF. DNA of the CDR3: TGTGCCCACCAGACGGACTATGGCTACACCTTC.

The CDR3 loop is CATRQDDWGTGKPYEQYF. The CDR3 nucleotides read TGTGCCACCCGCCAAGACGACTGGGGGACAGGCAAACCTTACGAGCAGTACTTC. V is TRBV4-2 and J is TRBJ2-7; TRBD1 aligns across 8 bases. V was pared by 10 bases and J by 4 bases, with 24 bases of the junction left unmatched. CDR1 is LGHNA, CDR2 YNFKEQ, per germline. This CDR3 is 18 amino acids long.

The CDR3 coding sequence is TGCGCCAGCAGCACGCCGACAGGGGCTCAGTCTGGGGCCAACGTCCTGACTTTC. Its translation: CASSTPTGAQSGANVLTF. The chain employs TRBV5-1 and TRBJ2-6, with 8 bases fitting TRBD1. V shed 4 bases, J shed 1 base, and the junction held 10 bases outside the gene matches. Germline V gene data show CDR1 as SGHRS and CDR2 as YFSETQ. The CDR3 is made up of 18 amino acids.

The rearrangement joins TRBV4-1 to TRBJ1-2, with TRBD1 as a possible D gene (5 bases). This CDR3 has 14 residues. The V end lost 4 bases, the J end lost 5 bases, and 14 bases lay between the germline ends. Germline V lookup: CDR1 MGHRA, CDR2 YSYEKL. In DNA form, the CDR3 reads TGCGCCAGCAGCCCCCAGGGAGGGGTTTATGGCTACACCTTC. Translated: CASSPQGGVYGYTF.

J is TRBJ1-1 and V is TRBV11-1, with 10 bases fitting TRBD1. The CDR3 loop spans 11 amino acids. The germline CDR1 and CDR2 sequences are SGHAT and FQDESV (reference sequence). The CDR3, as DNA: TGTGCTTTCGGACAGGGGGGACAAGCTTTCTTT. It is translated as CAFGQGGQAFF.

J is TRBJ1-5 and V is TRBV4-3; D is uncertain. With 6 bases removed from V and 0 bases from J, the gap between germline ends came to 12 bases. Germline assignment: CDR1 LGHNA and CDR2 YSLEER. This CDR3 contains 15 residues. The CDR3 is CASSPGRYSNQPQHF. The CDR3 bases are TGCGCCAGCAGTCCTGGACGGTATAGCAATCAGCCCCAGCATTTT.

The gene calls are TRBV7-2 and TRBJ1-5; 9 nucleotides match TRBD1. The CDR3 spans 15 residues. Trimming cost V 1 base and J 6 bases; bases outside gene matches: 4. Germline lookup yields CDR1 SGHTA and CDR2 FQGNSA. The CDR3 sequence is CASSLVTGGGQPQHF. CDR3 DNA: TGTGCCAGCAGCTTAGTTACAGGGGGCGGTCAGCCCCAGCATTTT.